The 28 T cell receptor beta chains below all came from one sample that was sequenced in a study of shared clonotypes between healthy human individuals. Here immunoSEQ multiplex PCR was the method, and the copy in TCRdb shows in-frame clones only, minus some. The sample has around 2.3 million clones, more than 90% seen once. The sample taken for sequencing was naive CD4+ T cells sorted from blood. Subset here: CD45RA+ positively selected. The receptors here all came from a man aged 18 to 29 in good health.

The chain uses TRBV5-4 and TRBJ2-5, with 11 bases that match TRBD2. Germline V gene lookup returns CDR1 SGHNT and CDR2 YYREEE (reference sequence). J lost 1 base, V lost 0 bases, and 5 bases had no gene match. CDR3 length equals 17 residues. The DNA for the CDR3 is TGTGCCAGCAGCTTGGCACTAGCGGGGGTAACCCAAGAGACCCAGTACTTC. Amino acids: CASSLALAGVTQETQYF.

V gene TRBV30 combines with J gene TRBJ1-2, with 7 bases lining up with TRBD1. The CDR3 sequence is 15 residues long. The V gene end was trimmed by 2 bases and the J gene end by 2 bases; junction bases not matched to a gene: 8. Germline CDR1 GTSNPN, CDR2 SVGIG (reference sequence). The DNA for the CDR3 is TGTGCCTGGAGTCTGGGAATGACAGGGAACTATGGCTACACCTTC. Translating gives CAWSLGMTGNYGYTF.

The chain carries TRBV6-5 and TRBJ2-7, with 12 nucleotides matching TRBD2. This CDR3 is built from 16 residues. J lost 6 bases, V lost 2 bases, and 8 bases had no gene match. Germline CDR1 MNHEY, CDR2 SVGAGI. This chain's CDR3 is CASSYRASGRAIEQYF. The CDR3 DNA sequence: TGTGCCAGCAGTTACCGGGCTAGCGGGAGGGCCATCGAGCAGTACTTC.

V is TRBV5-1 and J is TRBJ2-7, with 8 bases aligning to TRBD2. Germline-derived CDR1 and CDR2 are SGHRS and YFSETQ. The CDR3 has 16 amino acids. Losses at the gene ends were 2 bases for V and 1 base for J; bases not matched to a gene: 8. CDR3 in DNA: TGCGCCAGCAGCTTAAAAGCGGGAGCGGCATCCTACGAGCAGTACTTC. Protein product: CASSLKAGAASYEQYF.

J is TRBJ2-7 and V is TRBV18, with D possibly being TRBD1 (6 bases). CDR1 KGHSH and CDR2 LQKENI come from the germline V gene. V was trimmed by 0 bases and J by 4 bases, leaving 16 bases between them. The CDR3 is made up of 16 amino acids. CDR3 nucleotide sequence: TGTGCCAGCTCACCACCGTCGGGACAAACATTTTACGAGCAGTACTTC. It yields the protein CASSPPSGQTFYEQYF.

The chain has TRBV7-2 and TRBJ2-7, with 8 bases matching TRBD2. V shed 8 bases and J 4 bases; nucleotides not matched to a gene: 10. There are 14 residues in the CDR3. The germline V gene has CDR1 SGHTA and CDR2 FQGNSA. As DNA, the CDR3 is TGTGCCAGCGATCGCCGAGGCGGGGGGTACGAGCAGTACTTC. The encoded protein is CASDRRGGGYEQYF.

CDR3 DNA: TGTGCCAGCAGCCTGGTAGGGAGCGACGGGGAGCTGTTTTTT. Amino acids: CASSLVGSDGELFF. V gene TRBV5-4 combines with J gene TRBJ2-2; possible D gene TRBD2, 5 bases. The CDR3 is 14 residues long. Germline V gene lookup returns CDR1 SGHNT and CDR2 YYREEE (reference sequence). The V gene lost 4 bases and the J gene lost 7 bases, with 14 bases spanning the gap.

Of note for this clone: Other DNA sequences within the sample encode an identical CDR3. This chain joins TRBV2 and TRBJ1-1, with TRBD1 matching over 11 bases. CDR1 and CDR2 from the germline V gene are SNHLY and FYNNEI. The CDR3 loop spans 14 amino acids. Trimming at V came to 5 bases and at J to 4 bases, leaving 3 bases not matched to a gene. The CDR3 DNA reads TGTGCCAGCAGTTGGACAGGGGGCAGCACTGAAGCTTTCTTT. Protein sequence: CASSWTGGSTEAFF. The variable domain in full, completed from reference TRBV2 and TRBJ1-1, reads EPEVTQTPSHQVTQMGQEVILRCVPISNHLYFYWYRQILGQKVEFLVSFYNNEISEKSEIFDDQFSVERPDGSNFTLKIRSTKLEDSAMYFCASSWTGGSTEAFFGQGTRLTVV.

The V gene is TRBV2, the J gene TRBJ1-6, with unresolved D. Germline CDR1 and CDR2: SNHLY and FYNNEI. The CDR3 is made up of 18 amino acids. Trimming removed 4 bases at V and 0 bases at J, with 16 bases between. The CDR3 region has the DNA TGTGCCAGCAGTGGGTGGTCGGGTCAGATCTCCTATAATTCACCCCTCCACTTT. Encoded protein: CASSGWSGQISYNSPLHF.

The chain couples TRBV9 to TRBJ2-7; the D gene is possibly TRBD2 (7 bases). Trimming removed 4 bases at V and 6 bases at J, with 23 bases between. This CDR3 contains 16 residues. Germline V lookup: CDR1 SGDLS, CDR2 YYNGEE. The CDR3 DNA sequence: TGTGCCAGCAGCCCCGAAGGGGGGGAGGGTGGAGGCGAGCAGTACTTC. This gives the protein CASSPEGGEGGGEQYF. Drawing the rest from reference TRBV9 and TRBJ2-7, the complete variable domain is DSGVTQTPKHLITATGQRVTLRCSPRSGDLSVYWYQQSLDQGLQFLIQYYNGEERAKGNILERFSAQQFPDLHSELNLSSLELGDSALYFCASSPEGGEGGGEQYFGPGTRLTVT.

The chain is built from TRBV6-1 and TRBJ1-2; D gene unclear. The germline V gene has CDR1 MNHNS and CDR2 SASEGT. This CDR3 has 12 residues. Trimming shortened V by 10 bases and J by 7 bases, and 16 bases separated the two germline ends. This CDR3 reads CATSNGVAGYTF. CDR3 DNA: TGTGCCACCTCCAACGGGGTCGCTGGCTACACCTTC.

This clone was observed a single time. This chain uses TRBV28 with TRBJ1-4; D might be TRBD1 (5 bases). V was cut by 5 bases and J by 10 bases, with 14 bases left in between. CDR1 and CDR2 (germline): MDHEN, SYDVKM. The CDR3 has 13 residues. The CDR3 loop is CASSRQSPGKLFF. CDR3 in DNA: TGTGCCAGCAGTCGACAGAGCCCTGGAAAACTGTTTTTT.

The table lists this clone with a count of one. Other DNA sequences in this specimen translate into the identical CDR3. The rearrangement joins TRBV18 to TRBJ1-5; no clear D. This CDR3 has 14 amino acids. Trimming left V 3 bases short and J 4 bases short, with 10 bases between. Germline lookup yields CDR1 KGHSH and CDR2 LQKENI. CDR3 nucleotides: TGTGCCAGCTCACCGACCCCGACAAATCAGCCCCAGCATTTT. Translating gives CASSPTPTNQPQHF.

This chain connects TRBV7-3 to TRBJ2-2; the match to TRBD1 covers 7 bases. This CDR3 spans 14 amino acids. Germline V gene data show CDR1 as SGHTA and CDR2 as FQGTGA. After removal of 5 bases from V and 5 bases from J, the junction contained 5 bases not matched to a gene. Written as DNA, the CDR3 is TGTGCCAGCAGCACCTCACAGGGGACCGGGGAGCTGTTTTTT. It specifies CASSTSQGTGELFF.

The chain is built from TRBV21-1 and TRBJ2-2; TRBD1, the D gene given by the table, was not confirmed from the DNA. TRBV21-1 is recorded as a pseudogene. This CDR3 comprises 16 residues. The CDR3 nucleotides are TGTGCCAGCAGTCAAGGAGGACAGGGTAACACCGGGGAGCTGTTTTTT. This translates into CASSQGGQGNTGELFF.

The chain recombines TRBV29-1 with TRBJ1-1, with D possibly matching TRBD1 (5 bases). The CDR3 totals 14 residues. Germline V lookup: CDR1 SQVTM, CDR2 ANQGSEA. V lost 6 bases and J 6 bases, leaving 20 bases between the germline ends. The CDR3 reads CSVFSRQGRPEAFF. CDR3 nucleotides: TGCAGCGTGTTCTCCAGGCAGGGAAGGCCTGAAGCTTTCTTT. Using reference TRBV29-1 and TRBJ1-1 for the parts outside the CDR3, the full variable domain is SAVISQKPSRDICQRGTSLTIQCQVDSQVTMMFWYRQQPGQSLTLIATANQGSEATYESGFVIDKFPISRPNLTFSTLTVSNMSPEDSSIYLCSVFSRQGRPEAFFGQGTRLTVV.

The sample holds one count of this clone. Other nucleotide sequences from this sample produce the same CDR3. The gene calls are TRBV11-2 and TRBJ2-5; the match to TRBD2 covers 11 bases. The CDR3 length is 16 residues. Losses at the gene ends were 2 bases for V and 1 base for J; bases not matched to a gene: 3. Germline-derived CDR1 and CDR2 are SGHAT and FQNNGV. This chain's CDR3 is CASSLSLAGGQETQYF. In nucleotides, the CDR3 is TGTGCCAGCAGCTTATCCCTAGCGGGGGGCCAAGAGACCCAGTACTTC.

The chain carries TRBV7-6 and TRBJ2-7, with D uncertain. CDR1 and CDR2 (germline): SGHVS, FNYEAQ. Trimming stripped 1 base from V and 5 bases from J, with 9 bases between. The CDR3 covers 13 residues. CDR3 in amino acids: CASSLVGLNEQYF. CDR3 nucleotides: TGTGCCAGCAGCTTAGTGGGTCTGAACGAGCAGTACTTC. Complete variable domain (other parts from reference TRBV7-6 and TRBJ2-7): GAGVSQSPRYKVTKRGQDVALRCDPISGHVSLYWYRQALGQGPEFLTYFNYEAQQDKSGLPNDRFSAERPEGSISTLTIQRTEQRDSAMYRCASSLVGLNEQYFGPGTRLTVT.

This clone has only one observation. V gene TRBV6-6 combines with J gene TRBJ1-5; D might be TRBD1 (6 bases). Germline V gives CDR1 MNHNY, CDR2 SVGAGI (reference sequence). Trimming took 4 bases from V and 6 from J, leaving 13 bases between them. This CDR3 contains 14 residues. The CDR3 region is CASSFPGEAQPQHF. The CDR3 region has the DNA TGTGCCAGCAGTTTCCCAGGGGAGGCTCAGCCCCAGCATTTT.

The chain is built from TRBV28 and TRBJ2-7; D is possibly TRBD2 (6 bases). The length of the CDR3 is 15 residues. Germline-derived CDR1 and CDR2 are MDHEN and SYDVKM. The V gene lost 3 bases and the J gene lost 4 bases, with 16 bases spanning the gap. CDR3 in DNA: TGTGCCAGCAGTTTTCTGGGGGGAGACCTATACGAGCAGTACTTC. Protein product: CASSFLGGDLYEQYF.

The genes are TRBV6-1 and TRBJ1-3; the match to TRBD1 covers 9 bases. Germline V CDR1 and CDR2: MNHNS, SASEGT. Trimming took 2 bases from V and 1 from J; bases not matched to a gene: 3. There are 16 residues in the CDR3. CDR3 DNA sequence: TGTGCCAGCAGTGAATCACAGGGGGCTTCTGGAAACACCATATATTTT. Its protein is CASSESQGASGNTIYF.

CDR3 loop: CASSSTGWSYTF. DNA for the CDR3: TGTGCCAGCAGCTCGACAGGGTGGAGCTACACCTTC. The chain recombines TRBV7-2 with TRBJ1-2, with 7 bases lining up with TRBD1. V gave up 4 bases and J gave up 9 bases; unmatched junction bases: 5. The germline CDR1 and CDR2 sequences are SGHTA and FQGNSA. The CDR3 length is 12 residues. Full variable domain (remainder filled in from reference TRBV7-2 and TRBJ1-2): GAGVSQSPSNKVTEKGKDVELRCDPISGHTALYWYRQSLGQGLEFLIYFQGNSAPDKSGLPSDRFSAERTGGSVSTLTIQRTQQEDSAVYLCASSSTGWSYTFGSGTRLTVV.

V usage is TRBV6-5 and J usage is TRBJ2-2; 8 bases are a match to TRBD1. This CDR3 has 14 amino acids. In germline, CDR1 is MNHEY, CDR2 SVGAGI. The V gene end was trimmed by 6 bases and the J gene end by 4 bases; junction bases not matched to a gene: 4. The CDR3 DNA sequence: TGTGCCAGCAGCCCCGACAGGGGCACCGGGGAGCTGTTTTTT. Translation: CASSPDRGTGELFF.

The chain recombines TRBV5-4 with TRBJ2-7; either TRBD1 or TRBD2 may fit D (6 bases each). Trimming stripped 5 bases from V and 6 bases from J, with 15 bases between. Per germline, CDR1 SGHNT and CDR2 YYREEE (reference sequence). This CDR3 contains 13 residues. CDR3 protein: CASSPGRGVEQYF. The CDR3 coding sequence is TGTGCCAGCAGTCCAGGTAGGGGGGTCGAGCAGTACTTC.

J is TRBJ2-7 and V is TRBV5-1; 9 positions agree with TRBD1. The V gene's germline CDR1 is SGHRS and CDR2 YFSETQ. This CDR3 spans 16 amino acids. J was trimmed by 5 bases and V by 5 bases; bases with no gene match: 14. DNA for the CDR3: TGCGCCAGCAGTCCCGGCTCGACAGGGGGTGTTAACGAGCAGTACTTC. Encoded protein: CASSPGSTGGVNEQYF. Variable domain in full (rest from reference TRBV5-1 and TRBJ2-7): KAGVTQTPRYLIKTRGQQVTLSCSPISGHRSVSWYQQTPGQGLQFLFEYFSETQRNKGNFPGRFSGRQFSNSRSEMNVSTLELGDSALYLCASSPGSTGGVNEQYFGPGTRLTVT.

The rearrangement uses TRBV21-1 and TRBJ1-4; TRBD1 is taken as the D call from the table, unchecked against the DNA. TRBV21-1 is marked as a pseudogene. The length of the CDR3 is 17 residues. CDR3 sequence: CASSIRDRGATNEKLFF. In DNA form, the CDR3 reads TGTGCCAGCAGCATCCGGGACAGGGGGGCTACTAATGAAAAACTGTTTTTT.

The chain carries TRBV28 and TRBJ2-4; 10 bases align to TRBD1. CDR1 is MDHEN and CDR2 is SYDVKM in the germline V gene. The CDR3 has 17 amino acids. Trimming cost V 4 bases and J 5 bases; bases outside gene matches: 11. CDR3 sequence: CASSSQFPDRGQNIQYF. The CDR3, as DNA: TGTGCCAGCAGTTCCCAGTTCCCCGACAGGGGGCAAAACATTCAGTACTTC.

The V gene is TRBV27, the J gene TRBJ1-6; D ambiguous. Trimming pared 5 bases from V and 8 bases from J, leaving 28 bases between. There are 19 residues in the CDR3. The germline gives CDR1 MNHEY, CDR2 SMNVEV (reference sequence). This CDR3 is CASSVIWTRKGVVDSPLHF. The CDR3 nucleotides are TGTGCCAGCAGTGTTATTTGGACCCGGAAGGGAGTCGTGGATTCACCCCTCCACTTT.